The present T cell receptor (beta chain) was sequenced within a study of regulatory T cells in long-lasting Graves disease. Comment on this clonotype: What it recognizes is unknown.

General observations from the study: Compared with new cases, persistent Graves' patients showed reduced TCR diversity.

The CDR3 is 15 residues long. Between the trimmed V and J ends, which lost 7 bases and 6 bases, there was a span of 18 bases. Per germline, CDR1 LNHDA and CDR2 SQIVND (reference sequence). In building TCR beta libraries, iRepertoire HTBI primers were used together with Arm-PCR of CDR3 regions. TCRdb fed the multiplex PCR reads into MiXCR, producing one record per CDR3 protein. The sample carries hundreds of thousands of distinct CDR3 sequences, roughly 15% recorded once. The time point denotes: newly diagnosed GD, antithyroid drugs for less than 3 months. PBMC RNA was the source of the TCR library. These data were also reused for a study on T cells in Graves' hyperthyroidism and ophthalmopathy. That source reports: Expanded thyroid clonotypes (above 0.001) were mostly also found in blood.

The origin of this receptor is a woman aged 40 to 65 with Graves disease. The specimen comprised peripheral blood mononuclear cells (PBMCs), sampled at new diagnosis, from a patient treated with antithyroid drugs. This sequence joins TRBV19 and TRBJ2-2; a weak D match, TRBD2 (5 bases). CDR3 protein: CASTSRNSYAGELFF. The CDR3 DNA follows: TGTGCCAGTACTAGCCGTAACTCGTACGCCGGGGAGCTGTTTTTT.